Listed below are T cell receptor beta chains from one sample, sequenced in a study of blood T cell repertoires in COVID-19. The table came from immunoSEQ multiplex PCR; TCRdb's copy has only in-frame clones and leaves some out. Of about 210,000 clones in the sample, 92% are singletons; the top ten hold more than 0.95%. The sample was peripheral blood. Receptors originate from a man younger than 40 with acute or convalescent COVID-19. The CDR3 runs from the conserved cysteine through the conserved F or W. The order of the fields is J gene, V gene, clone size, D gene, CDR3 protein, CDR3 DNA. The D gene is left open where the match is weak. Size values are once, few and many counts, or a class for expanded clones, and some rows have none.

TRBJ2-7	TRBV28	NA	NA	CASSLGGFSYEQYF	TGTGCCAGCAGTTTGGGCGGGTTCTCCTACGAGCAGTACTTC
TRBJ1-6	TRBV19	NA	NA	CASGRNSFNSPLHF	TGTGCCAGTGGTCGGAACAGCTTCAATTCACCCCTCCACTTT
TRBJ2-7	TRBV19	once	TRBD2	CATRPSFFRSGGTYEQYF	TGTGCCACCAGGCCAAGTTTTTTTAGAAGCGGGGGGACTTACGAGCAGTACTTC
TRBJ2-5	TRBV9	NA	TRBD2	CASSGTQLAGRETQYF	TGTGCCAGCAGCGGTACGCAACTAGCGGGAAGGGAGACCCAGTACTTC
TRBJ2-1	TRBV25-1	NA	NA	CASSDSGAEQFF	TGTGCCAGCAGTGATTCTGGGGCGGAGCAGTTCTTC
TRBJ2-1	TRBV18	NA	TRBD1	CASSPRQGTNEQFF	TGTGCCAGCTCACCAAGACAGGGGACCAATGAGCAGTTCTTC
TRBJ2-7	TRBV28	NA	TRBD2	CASTNLGGVGYEQYF	TGTGCCAGCACCAACTTGGGGGGGGTTGGCTACGAGCAGTACTTC
TRBJ2-7	TRBV6-1	NA	TRBD1	CASSEILGGQGYEQYF	TGTGCCAGCAGTGAAATCTTGGGGGGACAGGGCTACGAGCAGTACTTC
TRBJ2-5	TRBV2	NA	NA	CASSIETQYF	TGTGCCAGTTCTATCGAGACCCAGTACTTC
TRBJ2-7	TRBV2	NA	NA	CASSGAQASYEQYF	TGTGCCAGCAGTGGGGCCCAGGCCTCCTACGAGCAGTACTTC
TRBJ2-3	TRBV27	NA	TRBD2	CASSFSGEGPDTQYF	TGTGCCAGCAGTTTTTCGGGGGAGGGCCCCGATACGCAGTATTTT
TRBJ2-3	TRBV7-3	few	NA	CASSPGPTDTQYF	TGTGCCAGCAGCCCCGGTCCCACAGATACGCAGTATTTT
TRBJ2-7	TRBV11-2	NA	TRBD1	CASGQGAGVYEQYF	TGTGCCAGCGGGCAGGGGGCCGGGGTGTACGAGCAGTACTTC
TRBJ2-1	TRBV4-1	NA	TRBD1	CASSPRDSTYNEQFF	TGCGCCAGCAGCCCCCGGGACAGTACCTACAATGAGCAGTTCTTC
TRBJ1-4	TRBV5-1	NA	NA	CASSFSTQGPNEKLFF	TGCGCCAGCAGCTTCTCCACACAGGGCCCTAATGAAAAACTGTTTTTT
TRBJ1-1	TRBV7-9	NA	TRBD1	CASSKPGTAQFQAFF	TGTGCCAGCAGTAAGCCGGGGACAGCCCAATTTCAAGCTTTCTTT
TRBJ1-6	TRBV6-6	once	NA	CASNENSPLHF	TGTGCCAGCAATGAGAATTCACCCCTCCACTTT
TRBJ2-7	TRBV5-1	NA	TRBD1	CASRRTGERYEQYF	TGCGCCAGCAGAAGGACAGGGGAAAGGTACGAGCAGTACTTC
TRBJ1-2	TRBV15	NA	TRBD1	CATSRDRGDRGYTF	TGTGCCACCAGCAGAGATCGAGGGGACAGGGGCTACACCTTC
TRBJ2-2	TRBV6-6	NA	NA	CASTPRTNTGELFF	TGTGCCAGCACCCCCAGGACGAACACCGGGGAGCTGTTTTTT
TRBJ2-2	TRBV28	NA	NA	CASSSRGRRAGELFF	TGTGCCAGCAGTTCAAGGGGCCGTAGAGCCGGGGAGCTGTTTTTT
TRBJ2-7	TRBV15	NA	TRBD1	CATSRRDRVGEQYF	TGTGCCACCAGCAGACGGGACAGGGTGGGTGAGCAGTACTTC
TRBJ1-2	TRBV2	NA	TRBD1	CASNDRASDFGSYGYTF	TGTGCCAGCAATGACAGGGCTTCGGATTTCGGGTCCTATGGCTACACCTTC
TRBJ2-4	TRBV28	NA	TRBD2	CASSLGLARGNIQYF	TGTGCCAGCAGTTTGGGACTAGCCCGAGGAAACATTCAGTACTTC
TRBJ2-5	TRBV6-5	NA	TRBD1	CASKRQGAEGETQYF	TGTGCCAGCAAACGACAGGGGGCGGAGGGAGAGACCCAGTACTTC
TRBJ2-3	TRBV7-3	NA	TRBD2	CASSLTLAGAGTDTQYF	TGTGCCAGCAGCTTAACGCTAGCGGGGGCGGGCACAGATACGCAGTATTTT
TRBJ2-1	TRBV27	once	TRBD2	CASRTIAGNYNEQFF	TGTGCCAGCAGGACTATAGCGGGAAATTACAATGAGCAGTTCTTC
TRBJ2-5	TRBV6-5	NA	NA	CASSPGLTGPETQYF	TGTGCCAGCAGTCCCGGGCTAACAGGGCCCGAGACCCAGTACTTC
TRBJ1-1	TRBV9	NA	NA	CASSVTVNTEAFF	TGTGCCAGCAGCGTGACAGTGAACACTGAAGCTTTCTTT
TRBJ2-5	TRBV7-3	NA	NA	CATRETQYF	TGTGCCACCCGAGAGACCCAGTACTTC
TRBJ1-2	TRBV7-8	once	TRBD1	CASSNTQGSNYGYTF	TGTGCCAGCAGCAATACACAGGGGTCTAACTATGGCTACACCTTC
TRBJ2-2	TRBV7-9	NA	NA	CASSLVQGPGELFF	TGTGCCAGCAGCTTAGTCCAGGGCCCCGGGGAGCTGTTTTTT
TRBJ1-1	TRBV27	NA	TRBD1	CASSLTGGITEAFF	TGTGCCAGCAGCCTGACAGGGGGGATAACTGAAGCTTTCTTT
TRBJ1-6	TRBV2	NA	NA	CASTVQSGGTSPLHF	TGTGCCAGCACCGTCCAGTCGGGGGGAACTTCACCCCTCCACTTT
TRBJ2-1	TRBV19	NA	TRBD1	CASEQGANEQFF	TGTGCCAGTGAACAGGGGGCGAATGAGCAGTTCTTC
TRBJ2-1	TRBV19	NA	TRBD1	CASSKTRGQGRNEQFF	TGTGCCAGTAGTAAGACCCGAGGACAGGGGCGGAATGAGCAGTTCTTC
TRBJ2-7	TRBV6-1	NA	NA	CASSDPSSLFYEQYF	TGTGCCAGCAGTGACCCCTCTTCCCTTTTCTACGAGCAGTACTTC
TRBJ1-4	TRBV3-1/TRBV3-2	once	NA	CASSQELVGGREKLFF	TGTGCCAGCAGCCAAGAGCTCGTGGGGGGACGTGAAAAACTGTTTTTT
TRBJ2-7	TRBV6-6	NA	TRBD2	CASTNSGSSYEQYF	TGTGCCAGCACAAACAGCGGGAGCTCCTACGAGCAGTACTTC